This T cell receptor (beta chain) was obtained from a study of early T cells in non-severe SARS-CoV-2 infection. Study-level background: RNA in bulk from unsorted whole blood was sequenced, and chains were unpaired. Findings and caveats of the study: VDJdb-based matching was biased toward anti-spike CD8 responses and missed private and CD4 specificities.

This clonotype came up a few times. Its matching antigen is unknown. CDR3 size: 13 residues. Germline V gives CDR1 SSHAT, CDR2 FNYEAQ (reference sequence). The V and J ends lost 5 bases and 0 bases respectively, with 4 bases between them. Researchers attached unique molecular identifiers to individual cDNA molecules. TCRdb ran MiXCR on the 5' RACE reads and lists one entry per CDR3 protein. The sample lists tens of thousands of distinct CDR3 sequences, about an eighth occurring once. The specimen comprised whole blood, sampled at baseline. The clonotype comes from an adult who was a healthcare worker with PCR-confirmed SARS-CoV-2 infection or an uninfected control (not recorded which). V is TRBV7-7 and J is TRBJ1-4; D is ambiguous. CDR3 coding DNA: TGTGCCAGCAGCGCCACAACTAATGAAAAACTGTTTTTT. Translation: CASSATTNEKLFF.